The sequence of this T cell receptor beta chain was determined in a study of blood T cell repertoires in COVID-19. The J segment lost 3 bases and the V segment lost 8 bases, leaving 11 bases of the junction unmatched. The CDR3 has 15 residues. Germline assignment: CDR1 SGHTA and CDR2 FQGNSA. Profiled with immunoSEQ multiplex PCR; TCRdb holds only in-frame clones, not every one. The top ten clones hold more than 8.5% of a sample with about 210,000 clones, 81% of them seen once. Only one count was recorded for this clone. The sequence derives from a woman aged 45-60 years with acute COVID-19. The V and J genes are TRBV7-2 and TRBJ2-7; 9 nucleotides match TRBD1. The sequencing input was PBMCs or T cells enriched from blood (not recorded which). The CDR3 spells CASRPDRGIYYEQYF. In DNA, the CDR3 is TGTGCCAGCCGGCCGGACAGGGGAATTTACTACGAGCAGTACTTC. Based on the CDR3 plus reference TRBV7-2 and TRBJ2-7, the full variable domain is GAGVSQSPSNKVTEKGKDVELRCDPISGHTALYWYRQSLGQGLEFLIYFQGNSAPDKSGLPSDRFSAERTGGSVSTLTIQRTQQEDSAVYLCASRPDRGIYYEQYFGPGTRLTVT.